These T cell receptor beta chains were read from a single sample in a study of T cell responses to AZD1222 COVID-19 vaccine. This table comes from immunoSEQ multiplex PCR, and its TCRdb copy is limited to in-frame clones, with some not included. The data hold roughly 180,000 clones, with approximately 94% observed a single time. This sample comprised peripheral blood, obtained on day 0 of AZD1222 vaccination. Source of these receptors: an adult in good health. Each CDR3 is given with its conserved first and last residue. Fields, in order: D gene, J gene, clone size, V gene, CDR3 DNA, CDR3 protein. A D gene is named only where the DNA matches it firmly. Only part of the rows carry a size: once, few, many, or a class if the clone is expanded.

D: -
J: TRBJ1-5
size: -
V: TRBV4-1
DNA: TGCGCCAGCAGCCGGGGGGAAAATCAGCCCCAGCATTTT
CDR3: CASSRGENQPQHF

D: -
J: TRBJ1-2
size: -
V: TRBV3-1/TRBV3-2
DNA: TGTGCCAGCAGCCGCCAAGCGTGGGGTGAGTGGATTCCTGGCTACACCTTC
CDR3: CASSRQAWGEWIPGYTF

D: -
J: TRBJ1-1
size: -
V: TRBV28
DNA: TGTGCCAGCAGTCAGGACGGGCGAGGGGGCACTGAAGCTTTCTTT
CDR3: CASSQDGRGGTEAFF

D: -
J: TRBJ2-1
size: few
V: TRBV6-1
DNA: TGTGCCAGCAGTGATTTAGCGGACGGGTACAATGAGCAGTTCTTC
CDR3: CASSDLADGYNEQFF

D: -
J: TRBJ1-5
size: -
V: TRBV15
DNA: TGTGCCACCAGGGGACGGTCTTATCAGCCCCAGCATTTT
CDR3: CATRGRSYQPQHF

D: TRBD2
J: TRBJ2-1
size: -
V: TRBV27
DNA: TGTGCCAGCAGTCTTAGCGGGAGCTCCTACAATGAGCAGTTCTTC
CDR3: CASSLSGSSYNEQFF

D: -
J: TRBJ1-2
size: -
V: TRBV29-1
DNA: TGCAGCGTTGAAGGGGGGGGACGAGATGGCTACACCTTC
CDR3: CSVEGGGRDGYTF

D: -
J: TRBJ1-1
size: -
V: TRBV6-5
DNA: TGTGCCAGCATGTATCCCGACAGAGCCAAAGCTTTCTTT
CDR3: CASMYPDRAKAFF

D: TRBD2
J: TRBJ2-1
size: -
V: TRBV6-4
DNA: TGTGCCAGCAGTGAAGTACTAGCGGTTTACAATGAGCAGTTCTTC
CDR3: CASSEVLAVYNEQFF

D: TRBD2
J: TRBJ2-2
size: few
V: TRBV27
DNA: TGTGCCAGCAGTTTCCTAGCGGGAAACACCGGGGAGCTGTTTTTT
CDR3: CASSFLAGNTGELFF

D: -
J: TRBJ2-3
size: -
V: TRBV4-1
DNA: TGCGCCAGCAGCCAAGATCGCCTAGTGACGGCGCAGTATTTT
CDR3: CASSQDRLVTAQYF

D: -
J: TRBJ2-1
size: -
V: TRBV7-9
DNA: TGTGCCAGCAGCCTAGTAGGTCCCAGGGGCTACAATGAGCAGTTCTTC
CDR3: CASSLVGPRGYNEQFF

D: -
J: TRBJ1-2
size: once
V: TRBV18
DNA: TGTGCCAGCTCAAGTGAGGGGCTAATAACTATGCTTGGCTACACCTTC
CDR3: CASSSEGLITMLGYTF

D: -
J: TRBJ1-1
size: -
V: TRBV28
DNA: TGTGCCAGCAGTTTTGTTGGATCCCTGAACACTGAAGCTTTCTTT
CDR3: CASSFVGSLNTEAFF

D: -
J: TRBJ2-7
size: -
V: TRBV2
DNA: TGTGCCAGCAGTGAAGTTCGGCTAGCTCACTACGAGCAGTACTTC
CDR3: CASSEVRLAHYEQYF

D: -
J: TRBJ1-5
size: -
V: TRBV5-4
DNA: TGTGCCAGCAGCAAAGGGGAGGGACAGCCCCAGCATTTT
CDR3: CASSKGEGQPQHF

D: TRBD1
J: TRBJ1-6
size: -
V: TRBV19
DNA: TGTGCCACCGGACAGGGGGCGGAAAATTCACCCCTCCACTTT
CDR3: CATGQGAENSPLHF

D: -
J: TRBJ1-2
size: -
V: TRBV11-2
DNA: TGTGCCAGCAGCTTAGATCACGGGTATGGCTACACCTTC
CDR3: CASSLDHGYGYTF

D: -
J: TRBJ1-4
size: -
V: TRBV6-4
DNA: TGTGCCAGCAGTGACTCGTCAGTGTTTAATGAAAAACTGTTTTTT
CDR3: CASSDSSVFNEKLFF

D: -
J: TRBJ2-1
size: -
V: TRBV7-9
DNA: TGTGCCAGCAGCTTCATTAGCGATGAGCAGTTCTTC
CDR3: CASSFISDEQFF

D: -
J: TRBJ1-2
size: -
V: TRBV19
DNA: TGTGCCAGTAACACAGGGTCTTATGGCTACACCTTC
CDR3: CASNTGSYGYTF

D: -
J: TRBJ2-2
size: once
V: TRBV5-4
DNA: TGTGCCAGCAGCTCGGTATCACTGGGCACCGGGGAGCTGTTTTTT
CDR3: CASSSVSLGTGELFF

D: -
J: TRBJ1-2
size: -
V: TRBV4-1
DNA: TGCGCCAGCAGCCAGGTAGAGGATTATGGCTACACCTTC
CDR3: CASSQVEDYGYTF

D: -
J: TRBJ1-2
size: -
V: TRBV11-2
DNA: TGTGCCAGCAGCCCGACTCTGGGGGACTCCTATGGCTACACCTTC
CDR3: CASSPTLGDSYGYTF

D: -
J: TRBJ2-3
size: -
V: TRBV27
DNA: TGTGCCAGCAGTTTAGTTTTTGGGGGAAACACAGATACGCAGTATTTT
CDR3: CASSLVFGGNTDTQYF

D: -
J: TRBJ1-4
size: -
V: TRBV11-2
DNA: TGTGCCAGCAGCTCACGGAGGAGCGAAAAACTGTTTTTT
CDR3: CASSSRRSEKLFF

D: -
J: TRBJ2-5
size: few
V: TRBV5-4
DNA: TGTGCCAGCGGGGCCGGACACCCGGACGAGACCCAGTACTTC
CDR3: CASGAGHPDETQYF

D: -
J: TRBJ2-5
size: -
V: TRBV7-9
DNA: TGTGCCAGCAGCCAAGTGGAGGCCCGAAGGTACTTC
CDR3: CASSQVEARRYF

D: -
J: TRBJ2-7
size: -
V: TRBV27
DNA: TGTGCCAGCAGTACGAGCTCCCCGGGGGAGCAGTACTTC
CDR3: CASSTSSPGEQYF

D: -
J: TRBJ1-1
size: -
V: TRBV11-2
DNA: TGTGCCAGCAGCTTACGGCTCGACACTGAAGCTTTCTTT
CDR3: CASSLRLDTEAFF

D: -
J: TRBJ2-2
size: -
V: TRBV5-1
DNA: TGCGCCAGCAGCTTGAATCTAGCCGGGAACACCGGGGAGCTGTTTTTT
CDR3: CASSLNLAGNTGELFF

D: -
J: TRBJ1-1
size: -
V: TRBV9
DNA: TGTGCCAGCACCCTGGGGGGTTCGGGCACTGAAGCTTTCTTT
CDR3: CASTLGGSGTEAFF

D: -
J: TRBJ2-1
size: -
V: TRBV9
DNA: TGTGCCAGCAGCGCGAGGACCTACAGTGGTGAGCAGTTCTTC
CDR3: CASSARTYSGEQFF

D: -
J: TRBJ1-3
size: -
V: TRBV28
DNA: TGTGCCAGCAGGCCTGTTGGGGGCCGACGCCCCAAAAACTCTGGAAACACCATATATTTT
CDR3: CASRPVGGRRPKNSGNTIYF

D: -
J: TRBJ1-1
size: -
V: TRBV19
DNA: TGTGCCAGTAGTGTCACAGGGTATAACACTGAAGCTTTCTTT
CDR3: CASSVTGYNTEAFF